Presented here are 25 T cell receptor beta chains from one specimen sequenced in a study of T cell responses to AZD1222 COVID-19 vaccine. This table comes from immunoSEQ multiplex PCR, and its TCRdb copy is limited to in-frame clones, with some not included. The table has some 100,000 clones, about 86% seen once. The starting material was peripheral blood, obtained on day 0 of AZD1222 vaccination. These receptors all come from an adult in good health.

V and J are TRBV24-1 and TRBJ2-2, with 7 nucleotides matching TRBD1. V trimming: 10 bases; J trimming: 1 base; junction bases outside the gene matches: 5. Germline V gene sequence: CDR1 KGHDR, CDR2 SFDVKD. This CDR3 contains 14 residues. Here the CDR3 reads CATRQGQNTGELFF. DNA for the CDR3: TGTGCCACACGACAGGGCCAGAACACCGGGGAGCTGTTTTTT.

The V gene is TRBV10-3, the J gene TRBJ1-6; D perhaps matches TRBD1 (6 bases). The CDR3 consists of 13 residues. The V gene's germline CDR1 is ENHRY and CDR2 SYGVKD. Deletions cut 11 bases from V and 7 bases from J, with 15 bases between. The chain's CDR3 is CAARDKENSPLHF. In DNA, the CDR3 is TGTGCCGCGCGGGACAAAGAAAATTCACCCCTCCACTTT.

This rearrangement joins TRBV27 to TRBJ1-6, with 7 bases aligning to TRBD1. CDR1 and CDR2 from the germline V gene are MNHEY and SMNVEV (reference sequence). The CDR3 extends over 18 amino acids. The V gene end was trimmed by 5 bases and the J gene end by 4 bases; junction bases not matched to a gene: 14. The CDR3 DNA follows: TGTGCCAGCAGTCCACCCCCAGGGGGGATGCTATATAATTCACCCCTCCACTTT. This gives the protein CASSPPPGGMLYNSPLHF.

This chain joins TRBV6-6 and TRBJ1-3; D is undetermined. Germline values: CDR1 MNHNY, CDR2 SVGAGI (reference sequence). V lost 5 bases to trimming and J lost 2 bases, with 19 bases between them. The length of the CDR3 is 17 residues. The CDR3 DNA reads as TGTGCCAGCAGTCGACTGACCGACGCCTTAGCTGGAAACACCATATATTTT. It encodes CASSRLTDALAGNTIYF.

CDR3 region: CASSLGQGDGLFF. For the CDR3, the DNA is TGTGCCAGCAGCTTGGGGCAGGGGGATGGACTGTTTTTT. The chain is built from TRBV5-6 and TRBJ1-4; TRBD1 matches 7 bases. This CDR3 spans 13 amino acids. Germline V gene sequence: CDR1 SGHDT, CDR2 YYEEEE. The V segment lost 0 bases and the J segment 13 bases; nucleotides outside the gene matches: 6. Together with reference TRBV5-6 and TRBJ1-4, the CDR3 gives the full variable domain: DAGVTQSPTHLIKTRGQQVTLRCSPKSGHDTVSWYQQALGQGPQFIFQYYEEEERQRGNFPDRFSGHQFPNYSSELNVNALLLGDSALYLCASSLGQGDGLFFGSGTQLSVL.

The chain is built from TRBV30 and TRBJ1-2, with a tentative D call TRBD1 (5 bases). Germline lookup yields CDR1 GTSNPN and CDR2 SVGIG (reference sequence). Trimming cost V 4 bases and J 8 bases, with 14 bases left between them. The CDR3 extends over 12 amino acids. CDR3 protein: CAWTLGGGGYTF. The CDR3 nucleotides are TGTGCCTGGACGTTGGGGGGTGGAGGCTACACCTTC.

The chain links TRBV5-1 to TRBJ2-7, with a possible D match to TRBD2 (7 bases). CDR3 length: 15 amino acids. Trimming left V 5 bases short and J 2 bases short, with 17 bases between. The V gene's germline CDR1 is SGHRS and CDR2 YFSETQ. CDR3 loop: CASRGGGDTTYEQYF. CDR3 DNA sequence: TGCGCCAGCAGAGGGGGAGGGGACACTACCTACGAGCAGTACTTC.

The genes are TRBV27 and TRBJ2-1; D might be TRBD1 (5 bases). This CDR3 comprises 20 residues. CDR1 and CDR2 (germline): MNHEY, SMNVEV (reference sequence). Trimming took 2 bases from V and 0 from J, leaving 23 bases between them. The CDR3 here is CASSLMLPGRPLSSYNEQFF. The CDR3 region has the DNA TGTGCCAGCAGTTTAATGCTACCAGGGCGTCCGCTGAGCTCCTACAATGAGCAGTTCTTC.

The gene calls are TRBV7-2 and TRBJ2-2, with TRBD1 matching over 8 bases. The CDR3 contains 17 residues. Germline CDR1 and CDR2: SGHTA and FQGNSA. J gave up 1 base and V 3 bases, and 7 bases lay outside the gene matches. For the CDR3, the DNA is TGTGCCAGCAGCTTCCTCGCAGGGGGCCGGAACACCGGGGAGCTGTTTTTT. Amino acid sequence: CASSFLAGGRNTGELFF.

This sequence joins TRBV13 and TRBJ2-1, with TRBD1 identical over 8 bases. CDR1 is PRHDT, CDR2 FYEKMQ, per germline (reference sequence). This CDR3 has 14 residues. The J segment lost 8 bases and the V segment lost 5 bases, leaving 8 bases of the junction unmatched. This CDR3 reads CASSLPDRVDEQFF. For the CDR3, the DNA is TGTGCCAGCAGCCTCCCGGACAGGGTCGATGAGCAGTTCTTC.

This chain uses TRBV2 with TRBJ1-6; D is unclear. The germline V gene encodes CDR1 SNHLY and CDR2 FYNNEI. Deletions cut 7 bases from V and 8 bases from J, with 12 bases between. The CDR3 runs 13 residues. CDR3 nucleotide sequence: TGTGCCAGCATAGAACAGCCGTATTCACCCCTCCACTTT. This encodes CASIEQPYSPLHF.

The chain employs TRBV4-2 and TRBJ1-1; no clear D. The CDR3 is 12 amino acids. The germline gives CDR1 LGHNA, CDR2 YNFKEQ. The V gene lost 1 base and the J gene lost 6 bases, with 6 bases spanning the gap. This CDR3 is CASSQGSAEAFF. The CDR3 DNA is TGTGCCAGCAGCCAAGGTTCGGCTGAAGCTTTCTTT.

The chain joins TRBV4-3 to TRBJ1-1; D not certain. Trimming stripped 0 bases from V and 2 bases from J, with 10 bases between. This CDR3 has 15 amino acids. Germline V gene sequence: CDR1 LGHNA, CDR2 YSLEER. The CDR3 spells CASSQEMRGNTEAFF. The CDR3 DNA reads TGCGCCAGCAGCCAAGAGATGCGCGGCAACACTGAAGCTTTCTTT.

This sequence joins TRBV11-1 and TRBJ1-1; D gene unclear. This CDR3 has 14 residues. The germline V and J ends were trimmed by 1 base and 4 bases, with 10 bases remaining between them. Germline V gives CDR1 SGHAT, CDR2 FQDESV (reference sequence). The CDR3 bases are TGTGCCAGCAGCTTAGTTGCAATGGGCACTGAAGCTTTCTTT. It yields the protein CASSLVAMGTEAFF.

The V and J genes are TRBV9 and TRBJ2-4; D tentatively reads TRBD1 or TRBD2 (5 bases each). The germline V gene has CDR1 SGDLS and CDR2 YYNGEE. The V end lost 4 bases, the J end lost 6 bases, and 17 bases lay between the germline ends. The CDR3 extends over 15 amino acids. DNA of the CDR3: TGTGCCAGCAGCCCGGGTTCCGAGGGGAGAAACATTCAGTACTTC. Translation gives CASSPGSEGRNIQYF.

The DNA of the CDR3 is TGTGCCAGCAGTGAGTCCCTCTCTGGAAACACCATATATTTT. Residues: CASSESLSGNTIYF. The V gene is TRBV2, the J gene TRBJ1-3; no definite D call. CDR1 and CDR2 (germline): SNHLY, FYNNEI. The CDR3 has 14 amino acids. V was trimmed by 3 bases and J by 0 bases, leaving 6 bases between them.

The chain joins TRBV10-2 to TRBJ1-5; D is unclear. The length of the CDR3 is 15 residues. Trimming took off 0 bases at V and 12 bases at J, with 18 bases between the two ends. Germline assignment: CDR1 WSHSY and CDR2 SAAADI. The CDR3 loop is CASSESTQRVRGQHF. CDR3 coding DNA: TGCGCCAGCAGTGAGTCGACTCAAAGAGTTCGGGGCCAGCATTTT.

Here the CDR3 reads CASKGGLAGTEQFF. Written as DNA, the CDR3 is TGTGCCAGTAAAGGTGGGCTAGCGGGAACTGAGCAGTTCTTC. This sequence joins TRBV2 and TRBJ2-1; 9 bases fit TRBD2. This CDR3 is 14 amino acids long. CDR1 and CDR2 (germline): SNHLY, FYNNEI. The ends lost 9 bases at V and 9 bases at J; junction bases unmatched: 12.

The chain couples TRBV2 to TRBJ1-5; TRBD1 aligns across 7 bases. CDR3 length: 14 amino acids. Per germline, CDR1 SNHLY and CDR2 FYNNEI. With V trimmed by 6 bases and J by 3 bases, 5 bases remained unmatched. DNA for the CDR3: TGTGCCAGCAGCGACGGACAGGACAATCAGCCCCAGCATTTT. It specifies CASSDGQDNQPQHF. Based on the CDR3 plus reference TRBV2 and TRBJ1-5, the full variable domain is EPEVTQTPSHQVTQMGQEVILRCVPISNHLYFYWYRQILGQKVEFLVSFYNNEISEKSEIFDDQFSVERPDGSNFTLKIRSTKLEDSAMYFCASSDGQDNQPQHFGDGTRLSIL.

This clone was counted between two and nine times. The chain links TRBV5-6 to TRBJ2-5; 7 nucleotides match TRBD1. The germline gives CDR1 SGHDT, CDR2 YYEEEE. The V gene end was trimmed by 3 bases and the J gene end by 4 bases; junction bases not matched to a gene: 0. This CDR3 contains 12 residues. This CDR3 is CASSWTGETQYF. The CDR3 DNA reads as TGTGCCAGCAGCTGGACAGGAGAGACCCAGTACTTC.

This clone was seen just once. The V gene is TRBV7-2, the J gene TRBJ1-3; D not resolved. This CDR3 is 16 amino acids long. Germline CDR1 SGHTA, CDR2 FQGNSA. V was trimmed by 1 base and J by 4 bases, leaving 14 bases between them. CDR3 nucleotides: TGTGCCAGCAGCTTAGGAGGGTCTAGGGCAGGAAACACCATATATTTT. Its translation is CASSLGGSRAGNTIYF.

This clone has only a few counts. The CDR3 DNA follows: TGTGCCAGCAGCCAAAGGCAAGTCGGGAAAGCTTTCTTT. Protein sequence: CASSQRQVGKAFF. The chain has TRBV3-1 (or the pseudogene TRBV3-2) and TRBJ1-1; D gene unclear. This CDR3 comprises 13 residues. Germline assignment: CDR1 LGHDT and CDR2 YNNKEL (reference sequence). Trimming removed 2 bases from V and 9 bases from J, with 13 bases in between.

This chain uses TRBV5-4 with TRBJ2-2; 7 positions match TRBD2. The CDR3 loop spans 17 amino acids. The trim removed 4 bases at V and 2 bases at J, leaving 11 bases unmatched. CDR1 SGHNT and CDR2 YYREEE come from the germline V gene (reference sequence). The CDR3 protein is CASSADPSGTNTGELFF. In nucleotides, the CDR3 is TGTGCCAGCAGCGCCGATCCTAGCGGAACAAACACCGGGGAGCTGTTTTTT.

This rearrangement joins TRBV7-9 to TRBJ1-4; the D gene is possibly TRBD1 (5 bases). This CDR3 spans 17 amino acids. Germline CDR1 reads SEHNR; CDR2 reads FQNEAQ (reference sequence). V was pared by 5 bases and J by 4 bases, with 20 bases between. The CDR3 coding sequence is TGTGCCAGCAGCCGGGGACCGCCAAGACGGGTTAATGAAAAACTGTTTTTT. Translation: CASSRGPPRRVNEKLFF.

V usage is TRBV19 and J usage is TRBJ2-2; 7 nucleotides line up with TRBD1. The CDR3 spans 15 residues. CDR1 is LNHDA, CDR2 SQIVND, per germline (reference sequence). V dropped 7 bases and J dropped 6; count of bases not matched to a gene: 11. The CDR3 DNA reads TGTGCCAGTACCGGACAGGTTCTGGTCGCCGGGGAGCTGTTTTTT. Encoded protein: CASTGQVLVAGELFF.